This T cell receptor (beta chain) appears in the sequencing data of a study of T cells in Graves' hyperthyroidism and ophthalmopathy. The J segment lost 4 bases and the V segment lost 4 bases, leaving 11 bases of the junction unmatched. The CDR3 contains 16 residues. Germline V gives CDR1 SQVTM, CDR2 ANQGSEA. What was amplified from RNA transcripts were TCR beta CDR3 regions. The TCR CDR3 first-round RT-PCR relied on the HTBI primer set. TCRdb reprocessed the multiplex PCR reads with MiXCR, giving one entry per CDR3 protein. The data show about 690,000 distinct CDR3 sequences, with 15% to 20% seen just once and around a sixth held by the top ten.

The chain has TRBV29-1 and TRBJ2-3, with TRBD1 identical over 10 bases. The source is a man aged 45-65 years with Graves' hyperthyroidism. The source material was blood. The CDR3 DNA reads as TGCAGCGTTGGGACAGGGGGGCTCCTCTTCGCAGATACGCAGTATTTT. It codes for CSVGTGGLLFADTQYF.